This record covers a single T cell receptor (beta chain). Its antigen is as yet unknown. This record belongs to a study of cytomegalovirus exposure and HLA in healthy donors. Study-level findings and limits: About 87% or about 30% of the time was how often most TCR beta V segments were productive, according to an earlier analysis. Donor immune exposure was known only as CMV serostatus.

Losses at the gene ends were 6 bases for V and 6 bases for J; bases not matched to a gene: 6. Germline CDR1 reads MNHEY; CDR2 reads SVGAGI. This CDR3 comprises 14 residues. The PCR contained 60 Vbeta and 13 Jbeta primers. Clones were sequenced by immunoSEQ multiplex PCR, and TCRdb holds only the in-frame ones, with some missing. This sample carries about 140,000 clones, almost 80% of them seen once, and the ten largest clones take about 0.97%. This TCR derives from a man aged 18 to 30 in good health and CMV-seronegative. V usage is TRBV6-5 and J usage is TRBJ1-5; 9 positions match TRBD1. The sequenced sample consisted of PBMCs. CDR3: CASRSTGGGQPQHF. Written as DNA, the CDR3 is TGTGCCAGCAGATCCACAGGGGGCGGTCAGCCCCAGCATTTT.